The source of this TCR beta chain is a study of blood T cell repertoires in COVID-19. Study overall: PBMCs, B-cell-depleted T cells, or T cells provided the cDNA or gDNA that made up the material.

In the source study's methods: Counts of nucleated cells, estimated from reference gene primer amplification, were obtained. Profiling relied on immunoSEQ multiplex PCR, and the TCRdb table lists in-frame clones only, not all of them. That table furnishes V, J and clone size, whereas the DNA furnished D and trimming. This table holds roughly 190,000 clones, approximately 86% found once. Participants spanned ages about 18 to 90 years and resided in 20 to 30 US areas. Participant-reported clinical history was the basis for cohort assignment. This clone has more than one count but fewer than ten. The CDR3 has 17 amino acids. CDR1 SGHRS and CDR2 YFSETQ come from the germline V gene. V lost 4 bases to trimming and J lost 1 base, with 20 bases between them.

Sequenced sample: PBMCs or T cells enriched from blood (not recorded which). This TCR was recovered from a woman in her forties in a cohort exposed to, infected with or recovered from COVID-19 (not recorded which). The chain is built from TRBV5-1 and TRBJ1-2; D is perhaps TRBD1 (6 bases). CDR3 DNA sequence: TGCGCCAGCAGCCCGTTACCTCGCCCAGGGGATAACTATGGCTACACCTTC. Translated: CASSPLPRPGDNYGYTF.